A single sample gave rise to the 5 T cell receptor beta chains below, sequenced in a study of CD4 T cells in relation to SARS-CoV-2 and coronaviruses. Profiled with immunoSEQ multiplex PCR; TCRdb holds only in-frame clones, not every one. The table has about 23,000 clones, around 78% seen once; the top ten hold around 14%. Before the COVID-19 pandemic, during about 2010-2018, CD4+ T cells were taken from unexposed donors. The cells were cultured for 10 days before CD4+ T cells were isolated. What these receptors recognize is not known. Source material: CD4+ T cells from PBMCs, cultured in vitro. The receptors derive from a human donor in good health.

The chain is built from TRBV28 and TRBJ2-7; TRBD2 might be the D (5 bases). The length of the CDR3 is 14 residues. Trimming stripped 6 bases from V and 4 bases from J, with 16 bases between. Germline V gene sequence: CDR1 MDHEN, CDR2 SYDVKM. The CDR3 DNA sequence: TGTGCCAGCAGCGAAGAGGGTATAGGATACGAGCAGTACTTC. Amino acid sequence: CASSEEGIGYEQYF.

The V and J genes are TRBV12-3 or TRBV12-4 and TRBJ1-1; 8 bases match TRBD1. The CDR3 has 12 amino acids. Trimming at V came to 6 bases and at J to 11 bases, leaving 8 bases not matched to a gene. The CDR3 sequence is CASSPGGREAFF. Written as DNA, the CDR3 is TGTGCCAGCAGCCCAGGGGGCAGAGAGGCTTTCTTT.

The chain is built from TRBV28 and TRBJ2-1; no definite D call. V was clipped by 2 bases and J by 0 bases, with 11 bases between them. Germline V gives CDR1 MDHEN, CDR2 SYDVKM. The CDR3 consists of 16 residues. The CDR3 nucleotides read TGTGCCAGCAGTTTACCTGATCGACGCTCCTACAATGAGCAGTTCTTC. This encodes CASSLPDRRSYNEQFF.

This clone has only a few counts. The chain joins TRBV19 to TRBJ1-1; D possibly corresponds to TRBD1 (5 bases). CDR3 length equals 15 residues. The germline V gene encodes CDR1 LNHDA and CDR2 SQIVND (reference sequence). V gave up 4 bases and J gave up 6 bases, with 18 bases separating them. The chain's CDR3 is CASSTTYQGRAEAFF. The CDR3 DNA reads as TGTGCCAGTAGTACTACCTATCAGGGTAGGGCTGAAGCTTTCTTT.

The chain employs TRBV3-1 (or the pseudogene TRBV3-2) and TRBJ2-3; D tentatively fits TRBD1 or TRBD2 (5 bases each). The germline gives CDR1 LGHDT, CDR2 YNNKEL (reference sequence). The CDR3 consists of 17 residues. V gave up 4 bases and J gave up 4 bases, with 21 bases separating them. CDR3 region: CASSRATGAVGADTQYF. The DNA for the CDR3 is TGTGCCAGCAGCCGAGCCACCGGGGCCGTCGGGGCAGATACGCAGTATTTT.